This TCR beta chain was found in a study of IL-17A CD8 T cells in psoriatic arthritis synovium. At the level of the whole study: The study aimed to define the phenotype, molecular profile and function of synovial IL-17A+CD8+ T cells in psoriatic arthritis pathogenesis. What the study reported, not specific to this receptor: Only three patients were included in the TCR sequencing, a limited sample size that the authors acknowledged. Cells were obtained from synovial fluid rather than synovial tissue, because no psoriatic arthritis synovial tissue samples were available. Although over 4% of the repertoire was occupied by some individual clones, most synovial CD8+ subsets remained polyclonal.

After DNA extraction (Qiagen), TCRbeta V-D-J rearrangements were amplified in a bias-controlled manner and then sequenced at high throughput (immunoSEQ; Adaptive Biotech). The source study handled its data this way. The immunoSEQ Analyzer platform was used to analyze productive sequences at the sequence level. Clonality was calculated as 1 minus Pielou's evenness, with values from 0 (highly polyclonal) to 1 (monoclonal). Repertoire overlap between subsets was quantified with the Morisita index, from 0 (no similarity) to 1 (complete similarity). TCRdb provides this immuneACCESS table in a form limited to in-frame rearrangements. Some clones are lacking; in checked studies, under half of them reflect an unresolved V gene, and why the rest are absent is not known. V and J calls and clone size follow that table, whereas D and trimming were derived from the DNA. Counted in this sample were approximately 2,500 clones; less than 75% of them appeared once. The ten top clones hold more than 13% of the sample.

Synovial fluid effusions were drawn by aspiration from the actively inflamed joints of psoriatic arthritis patients. Memory CD8+ T cells in synovial fluid were sorted patient by patient into Tc17 (IL-17A+) cells, bulk memory cells and Tc1 (IL-17A-IFNgamma+) cells in order to compare their TCR repertoires. Psoriatic arthritis patients met the Classification of Psoriatic Arthritis Study Group (CASPAR) criteria. For the bulk memory CD8+ T cell sort, CD45RA-CD27+/- cells were combined with CD45RA+CD27- cells. TCRbeta sequencing was performed on sorted synovial fluid CD8+ T cell subsets from three patients with psoriatic arthritis. Synovial fluid mononuclear cells were isolated with Lymphoprep and cryopreserved in liquid nitrogen before use. The medium used for cryopreservation had roughly 50% fetal calf serum and approximately 9% dimethyl sulfoxide. From cysteine to phenylalanine, the CDR3 is 14 amino acids long. The CDR3 DNA has 42 bases and is translated from base 1. Trimming removed 5 bases from V and 0 bases from J, leaving 7 bases between the germline ends. Via the germline V gene, CDR1 is SNHLY and CDR2 FYNNEI.

This clone is a singleton in its sample. The antigen this receptor binds is unknown. Qualities for individual bases were not recorded, and no much larger clone is one base off. The receptor was derived from a human donor with psoriatic arthritis. The sequenced material came from memory CD8+ T cells from synovial fluid. Explained via the paper, the cell subset or site label denotes: bulk memory CD8+ T cells (CD45RA-CD27+/- and CD45RA+CD27-). The receptor chain draws on TRBV2 and TRBJ1-4; D gene: possibly TRBD1, on 5 matching bases. CDR3 region: CASSLGPTNEKLFF. The bases read TGTGCCAGCAGTTTGGGACCAACTAATGAAAAACTGTTTTTT. Joined to the reference TRBV2 and TRBJ1-4 proteins, this CDR3 gives the full variable domain: EPEVTQTPSHQVTQMGQEVILRCVPISNHLYFYWYRQILGQKVEFLVSFYNNEISEKSEIFDDQFSVERPDGSNFTLKIRSTKLEDSAMYFCASSLGPTNEKLFFGSGTQLSVL.